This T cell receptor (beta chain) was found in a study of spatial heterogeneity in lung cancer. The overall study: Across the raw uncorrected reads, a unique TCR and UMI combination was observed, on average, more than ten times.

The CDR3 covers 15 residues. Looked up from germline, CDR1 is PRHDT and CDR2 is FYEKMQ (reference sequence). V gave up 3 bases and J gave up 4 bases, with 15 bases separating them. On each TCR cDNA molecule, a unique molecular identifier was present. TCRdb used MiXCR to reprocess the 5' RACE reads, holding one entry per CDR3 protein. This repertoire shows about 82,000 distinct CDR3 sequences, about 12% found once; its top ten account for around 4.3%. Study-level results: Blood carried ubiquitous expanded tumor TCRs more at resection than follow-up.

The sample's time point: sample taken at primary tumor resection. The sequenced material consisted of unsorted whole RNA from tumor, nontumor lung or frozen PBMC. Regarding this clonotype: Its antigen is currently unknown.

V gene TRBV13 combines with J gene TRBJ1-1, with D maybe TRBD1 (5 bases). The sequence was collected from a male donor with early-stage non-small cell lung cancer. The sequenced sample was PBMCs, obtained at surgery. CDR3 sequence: CASSFRGGGGTEAFF. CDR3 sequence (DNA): TGTGCCAGCAGCTTCCGGGGGGGAGGCGGCACTGAAGCTTTCTTT.